The source of this TCR beta chain is a study of shared clonotypes between healthy human individuals. Findings and caveats of the study: The diversity represented, both genetic and in exposure history, was limited by few donors.

Adult donors, all healthy and HIV-negative, had no recent acute infections or vaccinations. Nashville, Tennessee was home to all donors, each a Caucasian adult. As for this clone: Antigen unknown.

The test was conducted at deep level. Sequencing was performed with immunoSEQ multiplex PCR; in TCRdb, only in-frame clones are kept and a portion is missing. The data show about 2.3 million clones, less than 95% seen once. Sample: naive CD4+ T cells from PBMCs. Subset here: CD45RA+ positively selected. This TCR was recovered from a man younger than 35 in good health. Some clones in this sample may be carry-over from other donors' samples.

CDR3 protein: CASSDPYARRSYEQYF. The CDR3 DNA reads as TGTGCCAGCAGTGACCCGTACGCTCGACGTTCCTACGAGCAGTACTTC. This chain uses TRBV6-1 with TRBJ2-7, with D unclear. V lost 3 bases to trimming and J lost 1 base, with 16 bases between them. Per the germline V gene, CDR1 is MNHNS and CDR2 is SASEGT. The CDR3 contains 16 residues.